This TCR beta chain derives from a study of early T cells in non-severe SARS-CoV-2 infection. TCRdb re-called the 5' RACE reads with MiXCR, one entry per CDR3 protein. The sample has 100,000 to 120,000 distinct CDR3 sequences; about 12% are singletons. The germline V gene encodes CDR1 SQVTM and CDR2 ANQGSEA. J was trimmed by 4 bases and V by 6 bases; bases with no gene match: 11. The CDR3 sequence is 15 residues long. The sample holds a few counts of this clonotype. This TCR derives from an adult who was a healthcare worker with PCR-confirmed SARS-CoV-2 infection or an uninfected control (not recorded which). The J gene is TRBJ2-1, the V gene TRBV29-1; 8 positions match TRBD2. Sample: whole blood. Here the CDR3 reads CSVDSLRGGYNEQFF. The CDR3 DNA reads as TGCAGCGTGGATTCGTTACGGGGGGGTTACAATGAGCAGTTCTTC.